Detailed here is one TCR beta chain. Sequenced by immunoSEQ multiplex PCR; TCRdb stores in-frame clones only, minus some. The profile shows roughly 94,000 clones, roughly 88% of them singletons. These data originate in a study of blood T cell repertoires in COVID-19. CDR1 is SNHLY and CDR2 is FYNNEI in the germline V gene. The CDR3 is made up of 14 amino acids. V was clipped by 6 bases and J by 7 bases; unmatched bases: 7. The rearrangement joins TRBV2 to TRBJ1-5; TRBD1 aligns across 9 bases. The sample taken for sequencing was peripheral blood. The receptor was derived from a man aged 60 to 69 with acute or convalescent COVID-19. CDR3 region: CASSSGQGYQPQHF. As DNA, the CDR3 is TGTGCCAGCAGCTCGGGACAGGGTTACCAGCCCCAGCATTTT.